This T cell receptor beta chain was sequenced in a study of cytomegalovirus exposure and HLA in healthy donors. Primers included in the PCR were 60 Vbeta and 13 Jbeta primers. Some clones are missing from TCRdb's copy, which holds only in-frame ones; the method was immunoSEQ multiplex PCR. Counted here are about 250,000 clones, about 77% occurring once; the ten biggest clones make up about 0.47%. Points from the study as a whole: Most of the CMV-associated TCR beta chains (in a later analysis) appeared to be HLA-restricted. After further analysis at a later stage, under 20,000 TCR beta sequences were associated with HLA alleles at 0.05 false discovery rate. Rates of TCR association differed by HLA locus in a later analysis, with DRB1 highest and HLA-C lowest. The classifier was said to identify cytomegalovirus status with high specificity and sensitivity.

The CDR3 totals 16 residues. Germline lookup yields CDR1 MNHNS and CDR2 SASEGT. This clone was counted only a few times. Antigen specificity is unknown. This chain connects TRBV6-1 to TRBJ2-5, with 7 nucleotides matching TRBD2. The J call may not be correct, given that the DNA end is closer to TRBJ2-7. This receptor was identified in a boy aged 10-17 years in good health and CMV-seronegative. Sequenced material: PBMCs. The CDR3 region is CASSATAGRPNYEQYF. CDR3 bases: TGTGCCAGCAGTGCAACAGCGGGAAGACCTAACTACGAGCAGTACTTC.